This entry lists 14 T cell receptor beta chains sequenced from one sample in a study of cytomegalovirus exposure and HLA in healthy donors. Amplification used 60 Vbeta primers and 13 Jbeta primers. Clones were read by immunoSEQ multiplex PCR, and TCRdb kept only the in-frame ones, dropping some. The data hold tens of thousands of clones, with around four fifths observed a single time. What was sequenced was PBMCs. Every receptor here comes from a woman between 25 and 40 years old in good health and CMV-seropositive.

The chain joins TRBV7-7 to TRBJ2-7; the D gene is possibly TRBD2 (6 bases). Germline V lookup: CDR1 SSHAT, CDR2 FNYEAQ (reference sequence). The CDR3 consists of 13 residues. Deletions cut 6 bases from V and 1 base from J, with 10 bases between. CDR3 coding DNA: TGTGCCAGCAGTCGGGGGTTATCCTACGAGCAGTACTTC. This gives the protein CASSRGLSYEQYF. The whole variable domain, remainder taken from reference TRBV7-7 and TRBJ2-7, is GAGVSQSPRYKVTKRGQDVTLRCDPISSHATLYWYQQALGQGPEFLTYFNYEAQPDKSGLPSDRFSAERPEGSISTLTIQRTEQRDSAMYRCASSRGLSYEQYFGPGTRLTVT.

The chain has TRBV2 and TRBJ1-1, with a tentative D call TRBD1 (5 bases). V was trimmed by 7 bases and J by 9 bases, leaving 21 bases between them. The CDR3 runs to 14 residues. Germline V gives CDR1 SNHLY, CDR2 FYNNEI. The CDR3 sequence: CASKPLGGQGKAFF. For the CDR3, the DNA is TGTGCCAGCAAACCCTTGGGGGGTCAGGGCAAAGCTTTCTTT.

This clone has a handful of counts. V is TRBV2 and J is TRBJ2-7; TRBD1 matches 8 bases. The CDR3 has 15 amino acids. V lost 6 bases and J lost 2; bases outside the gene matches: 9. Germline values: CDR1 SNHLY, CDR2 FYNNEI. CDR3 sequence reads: CASSKDRGNTYEQYF. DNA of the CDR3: TGTGCCAGCAGCAAAGACAGGGGCAACACCTACGAGCAGTACTTC. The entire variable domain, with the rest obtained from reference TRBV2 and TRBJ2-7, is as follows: EPEVTQTPSHQVTQMGQEVILRCVPISNHLYFYWYRQILGQKVEFLVSFYNNEISEKSEIFDDQFSVERPDGSNFTLKIRSTKLEDSAMYFCASSKDRGNTYEQYFGPGTRLTVT.

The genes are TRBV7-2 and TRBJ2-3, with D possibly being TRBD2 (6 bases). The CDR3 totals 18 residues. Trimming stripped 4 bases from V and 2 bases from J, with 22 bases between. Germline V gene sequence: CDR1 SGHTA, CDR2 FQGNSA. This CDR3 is CASSSPGDSIIITDTQYF. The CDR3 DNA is TGTGCCAGCAGCTCCCCGGGGGACTCCATCATCATCACAGATACGCAGTATTTT.

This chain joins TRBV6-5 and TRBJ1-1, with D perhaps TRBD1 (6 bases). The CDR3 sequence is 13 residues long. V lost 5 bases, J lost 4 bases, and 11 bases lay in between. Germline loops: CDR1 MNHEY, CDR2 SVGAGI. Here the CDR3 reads CASSPDRSTEAFF. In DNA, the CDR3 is TGTGCCAGCAGTCCCGACAGGTCCACTGAAGCTTTCTTT.

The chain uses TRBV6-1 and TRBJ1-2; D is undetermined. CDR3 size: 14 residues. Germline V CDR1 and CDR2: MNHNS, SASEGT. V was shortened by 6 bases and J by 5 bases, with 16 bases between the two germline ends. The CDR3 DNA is TGTGCCAGCAGCTTTAACCAGGATGGGTATGGCTACACCTTC. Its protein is CASSFNQDGYGYTF.

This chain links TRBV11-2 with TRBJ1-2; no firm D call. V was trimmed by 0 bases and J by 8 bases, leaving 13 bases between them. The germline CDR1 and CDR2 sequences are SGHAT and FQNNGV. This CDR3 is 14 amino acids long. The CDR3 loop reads CASSLDSRGSGYTF. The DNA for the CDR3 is TGTGCCAGCAGCTTAGATTCCCGGGGTTCGGGCTACACCTTC.

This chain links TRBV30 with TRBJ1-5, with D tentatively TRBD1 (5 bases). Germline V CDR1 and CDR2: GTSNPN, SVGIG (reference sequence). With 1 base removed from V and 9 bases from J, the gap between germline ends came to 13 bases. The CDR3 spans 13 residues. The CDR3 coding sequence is TGTGCCTGGAGTGAACAGAGCGGGGGGCCCCAGCATTTT. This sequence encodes CAWSEQSGGPQHF.

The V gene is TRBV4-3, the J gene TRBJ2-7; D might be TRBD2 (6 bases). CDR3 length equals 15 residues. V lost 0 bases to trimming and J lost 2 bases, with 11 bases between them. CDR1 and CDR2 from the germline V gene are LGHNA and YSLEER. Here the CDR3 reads CASSQEHSGAYEQYF. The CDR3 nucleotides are TGCGCCAGCAGCCAAGAACATAGCGGTGCCTACGAGCAGTACTTC.

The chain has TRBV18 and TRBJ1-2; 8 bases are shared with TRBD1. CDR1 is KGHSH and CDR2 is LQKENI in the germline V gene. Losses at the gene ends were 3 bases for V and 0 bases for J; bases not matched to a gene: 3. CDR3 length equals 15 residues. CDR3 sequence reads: CASSPGTGPNYGYTF. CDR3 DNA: TGTGCCAGCTCACCGGGGACAGGACCTAACTATGGCTACACCTTC.

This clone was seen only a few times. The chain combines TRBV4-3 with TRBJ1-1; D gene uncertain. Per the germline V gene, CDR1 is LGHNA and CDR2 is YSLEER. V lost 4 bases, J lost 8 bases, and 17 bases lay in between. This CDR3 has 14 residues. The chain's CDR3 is CASSPRGRNEEAFF. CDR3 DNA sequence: TGCGCCAGCAGCCCCCGCGGGAGAAATGAGGAAGCTTTCTTT.

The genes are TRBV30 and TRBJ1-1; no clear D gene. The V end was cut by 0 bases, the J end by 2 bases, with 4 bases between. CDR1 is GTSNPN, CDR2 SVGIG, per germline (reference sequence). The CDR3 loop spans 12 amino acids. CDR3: CAWSVLNTEAFF. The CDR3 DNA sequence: TGTGCCTGGAGTGTCCTAAACACTGAAGCTTTCTTT. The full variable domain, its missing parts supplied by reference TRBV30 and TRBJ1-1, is SQTIHQWPATLVQPVGSPLSLECTVEGTSNPNLYWYRQAAGRGLQLLFYSVGIGQISSEVPQNLSASRPQDRQFILSSKKLLLSDSGFYLCAWSVLNTEAFFGQGTRLTVV.

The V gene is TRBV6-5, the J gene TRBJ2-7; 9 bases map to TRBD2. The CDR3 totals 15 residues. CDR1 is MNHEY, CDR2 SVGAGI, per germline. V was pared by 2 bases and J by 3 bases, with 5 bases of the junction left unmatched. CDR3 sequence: CASSYAAGGVYEQYF. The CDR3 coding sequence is TGTGCCAGCAGTTACGCGGCGGGAGGGGTCTACGAGCAGTACTTC.

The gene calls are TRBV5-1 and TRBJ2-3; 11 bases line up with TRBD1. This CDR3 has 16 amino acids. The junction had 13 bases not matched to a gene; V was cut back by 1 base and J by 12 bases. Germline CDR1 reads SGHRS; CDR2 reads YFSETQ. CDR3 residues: CASSLPGTGGLGHQYF. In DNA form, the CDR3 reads TGCGCCAGCAGCTTGCCCGGGACAGGGGGACTCGGTCACCAGTATTTT.